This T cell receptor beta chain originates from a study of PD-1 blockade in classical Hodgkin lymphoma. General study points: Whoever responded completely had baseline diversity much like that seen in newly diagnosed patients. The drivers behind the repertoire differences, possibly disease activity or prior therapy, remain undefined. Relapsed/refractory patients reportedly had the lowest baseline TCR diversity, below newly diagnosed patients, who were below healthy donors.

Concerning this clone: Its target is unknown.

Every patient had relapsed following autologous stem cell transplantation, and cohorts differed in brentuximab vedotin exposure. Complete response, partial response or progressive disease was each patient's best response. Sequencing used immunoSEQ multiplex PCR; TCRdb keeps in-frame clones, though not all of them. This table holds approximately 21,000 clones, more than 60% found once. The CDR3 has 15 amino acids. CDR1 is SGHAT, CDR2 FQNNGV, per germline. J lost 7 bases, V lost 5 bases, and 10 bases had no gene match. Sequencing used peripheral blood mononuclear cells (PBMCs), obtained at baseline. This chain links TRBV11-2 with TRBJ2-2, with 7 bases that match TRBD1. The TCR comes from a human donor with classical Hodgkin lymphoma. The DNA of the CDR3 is TGTGCCAGCAGCCTAAGACAGGGCCGTGGCGGGGAGCTGTTTTTT. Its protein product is CASSLRQGRGGELFF.